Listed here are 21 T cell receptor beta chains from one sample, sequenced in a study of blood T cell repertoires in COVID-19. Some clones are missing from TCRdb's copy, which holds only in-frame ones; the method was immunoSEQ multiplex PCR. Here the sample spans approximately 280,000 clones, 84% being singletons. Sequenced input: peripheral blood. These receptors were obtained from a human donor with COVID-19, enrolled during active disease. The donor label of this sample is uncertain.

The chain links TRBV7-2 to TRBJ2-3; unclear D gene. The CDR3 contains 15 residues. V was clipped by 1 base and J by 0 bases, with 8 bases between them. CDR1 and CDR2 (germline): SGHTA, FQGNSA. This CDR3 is CASSLDDSSTDTQYF. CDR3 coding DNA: TGTGCCAGCAGCTTAGACGACTCCAGCACAGATACGCAGTATTTT.

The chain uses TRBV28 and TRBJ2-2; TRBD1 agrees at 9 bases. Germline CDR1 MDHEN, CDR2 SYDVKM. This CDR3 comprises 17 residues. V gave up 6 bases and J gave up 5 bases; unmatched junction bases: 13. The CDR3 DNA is TGTGCCAGCAGCCCGCCCACAGGGGGCGGATGGACCGGGGAGCTGTTTTTT. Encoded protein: CASSPPTGGGWTGELFF.

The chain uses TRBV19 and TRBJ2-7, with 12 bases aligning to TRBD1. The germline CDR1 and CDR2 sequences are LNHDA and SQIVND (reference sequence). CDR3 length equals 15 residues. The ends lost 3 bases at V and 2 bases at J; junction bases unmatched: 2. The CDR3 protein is CASSIRDRGPYEQYF. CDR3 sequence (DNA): TGTGCCAGTAGTATCCGGGACAGGGGGCCCTACGAGCAGTACTTC.

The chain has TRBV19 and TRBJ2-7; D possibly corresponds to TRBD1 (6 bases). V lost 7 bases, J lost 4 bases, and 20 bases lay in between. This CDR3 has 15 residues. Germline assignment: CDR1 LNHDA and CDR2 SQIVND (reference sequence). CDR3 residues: CASTSGDAQTYEQYF. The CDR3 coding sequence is TGTGCCAGTACCTCAGGGGACGCCCAAACTTACGAGCAGTACTTC.

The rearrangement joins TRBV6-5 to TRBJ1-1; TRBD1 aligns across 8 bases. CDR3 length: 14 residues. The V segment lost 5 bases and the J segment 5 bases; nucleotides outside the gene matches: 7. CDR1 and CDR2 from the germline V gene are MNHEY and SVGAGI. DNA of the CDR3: TGTGCCAGCAGTCCGGACAGGGCCCGGACTGAAGCTTTCTTT. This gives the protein CASSPDRARTEAFF.

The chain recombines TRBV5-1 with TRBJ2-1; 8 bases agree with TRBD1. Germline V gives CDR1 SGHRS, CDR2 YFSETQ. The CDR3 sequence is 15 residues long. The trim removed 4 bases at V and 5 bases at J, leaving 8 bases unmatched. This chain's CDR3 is CASSPGQALNNEQFF. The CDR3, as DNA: TGCGCCAGCAGCCCGGGACAGGCCCTGAACAATGAGCAGTTCTTC.

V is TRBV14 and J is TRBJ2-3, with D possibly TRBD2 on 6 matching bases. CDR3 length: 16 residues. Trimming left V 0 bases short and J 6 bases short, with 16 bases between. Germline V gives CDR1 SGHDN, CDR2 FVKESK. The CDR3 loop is CASSQDRASVADTQYF. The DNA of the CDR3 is TGTGCCAGCAGCCAAGATCGGGCTAGCGTAGCGGATACGCAGTATTTT.

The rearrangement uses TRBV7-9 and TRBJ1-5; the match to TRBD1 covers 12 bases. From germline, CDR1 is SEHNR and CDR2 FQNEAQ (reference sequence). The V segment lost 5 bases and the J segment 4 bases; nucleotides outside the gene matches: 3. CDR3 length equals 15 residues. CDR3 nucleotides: TGTGCCAGCAGCGTGGGACAGGGGGCTAATCAGCCCCAGCATTTT. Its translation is CASSVGQGANQPQHF.

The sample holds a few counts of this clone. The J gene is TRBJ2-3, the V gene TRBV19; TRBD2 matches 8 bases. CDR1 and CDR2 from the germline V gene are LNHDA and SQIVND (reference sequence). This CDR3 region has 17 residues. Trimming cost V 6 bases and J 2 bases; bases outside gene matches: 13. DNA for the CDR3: TGTGCCAGTAGGGAAGGACTAGCCCCTACGAACACAGATACGCAGTATTTT. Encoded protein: CASREGLAPTNTDTQYF.

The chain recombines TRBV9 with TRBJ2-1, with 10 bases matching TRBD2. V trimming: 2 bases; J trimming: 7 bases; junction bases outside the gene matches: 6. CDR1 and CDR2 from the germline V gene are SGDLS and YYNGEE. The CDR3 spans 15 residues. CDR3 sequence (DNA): TGTGCCAGCAGCGTGCTAGCGGGAGAGCTTAATGAGCAGTTCTTC. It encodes CASSVLAGELNEQFF.

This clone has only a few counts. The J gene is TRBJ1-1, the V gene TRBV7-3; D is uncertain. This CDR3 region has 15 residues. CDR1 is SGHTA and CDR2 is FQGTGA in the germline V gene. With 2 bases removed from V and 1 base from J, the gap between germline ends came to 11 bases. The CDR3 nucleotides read TGTGCCAGCAGCTTATCCGGGGTGGGGAACACTGAAGCTTTCTTT. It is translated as CASSLSGVGNTEAFF.

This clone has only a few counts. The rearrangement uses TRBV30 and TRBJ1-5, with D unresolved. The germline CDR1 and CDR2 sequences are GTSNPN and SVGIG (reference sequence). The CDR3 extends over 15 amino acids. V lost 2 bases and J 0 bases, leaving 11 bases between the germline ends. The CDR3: CAWSSGLPSNQPQHF. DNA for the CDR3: TGTGCCTGGAGTTCGGGATTACCTAGCAATCAGCCCCAGCATTTT.

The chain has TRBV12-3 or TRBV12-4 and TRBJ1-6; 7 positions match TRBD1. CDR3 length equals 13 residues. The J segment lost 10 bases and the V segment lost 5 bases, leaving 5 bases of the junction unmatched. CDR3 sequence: CASSRQGESPLHF. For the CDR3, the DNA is TGTGCCAGCAGTCGACAGGGCGAATCACCCCTCCACTTT.

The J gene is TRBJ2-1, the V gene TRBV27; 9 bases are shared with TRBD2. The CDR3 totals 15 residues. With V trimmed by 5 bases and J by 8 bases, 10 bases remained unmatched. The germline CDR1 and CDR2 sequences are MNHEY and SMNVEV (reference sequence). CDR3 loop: CASSNLWREGHEQFF. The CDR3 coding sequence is TGTGCCAGCAGTAACCTCTGGCGGGAGGGCCATGAGCAGTTCTTC.

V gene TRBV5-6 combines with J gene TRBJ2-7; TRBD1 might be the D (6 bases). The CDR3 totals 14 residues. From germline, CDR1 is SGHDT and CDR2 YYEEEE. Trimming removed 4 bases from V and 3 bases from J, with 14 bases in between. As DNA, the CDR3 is TGTGCCAGCAGCCCCGGGACATTTGGCTACGAGCAGTACTTC. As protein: CASSPGTFGYEQYF.

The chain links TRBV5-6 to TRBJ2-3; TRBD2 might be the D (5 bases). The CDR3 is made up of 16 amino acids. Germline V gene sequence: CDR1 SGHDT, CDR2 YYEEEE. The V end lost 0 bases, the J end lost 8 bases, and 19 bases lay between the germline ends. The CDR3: CASSLVGAPESGTQYF. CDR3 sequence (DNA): TGTGCCAGCAGCTTGGTAGGTGCCCCAGAGAGCGGTACGCAGTATTTT.

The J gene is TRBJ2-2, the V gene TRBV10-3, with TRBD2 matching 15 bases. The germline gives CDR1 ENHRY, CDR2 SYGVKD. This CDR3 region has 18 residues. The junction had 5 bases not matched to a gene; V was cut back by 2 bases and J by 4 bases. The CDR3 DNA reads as TGTGCCATCAGTGAGGGACTAGCGGGAGGGCCAGGCACCGGGGAGCTGTTTTTT. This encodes CAISEGLAGGPGTGELFF.

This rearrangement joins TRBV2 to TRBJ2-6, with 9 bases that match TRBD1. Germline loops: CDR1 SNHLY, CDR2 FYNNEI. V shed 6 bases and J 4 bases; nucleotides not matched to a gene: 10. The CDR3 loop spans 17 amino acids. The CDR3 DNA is TGTGCCAGCAGGGAGGACAGGGGAGGTTCCGGGGCCAACGTCCTGACTTTC. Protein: CASREDRGGSGANVLTF.

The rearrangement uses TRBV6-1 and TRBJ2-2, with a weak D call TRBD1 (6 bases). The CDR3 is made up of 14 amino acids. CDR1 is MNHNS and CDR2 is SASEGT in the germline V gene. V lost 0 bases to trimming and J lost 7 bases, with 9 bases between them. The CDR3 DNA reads TGTGCCAGCAGTGAAGCTCAGGGGCTCGGGGAGCTGTTTTTT. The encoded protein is CASSEAQGLGELFF.

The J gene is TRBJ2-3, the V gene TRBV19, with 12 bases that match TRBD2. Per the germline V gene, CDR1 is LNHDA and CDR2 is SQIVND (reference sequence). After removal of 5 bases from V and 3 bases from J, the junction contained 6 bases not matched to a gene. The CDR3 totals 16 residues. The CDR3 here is CASSLTSGSWTDTQYF. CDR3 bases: TGTGCCAGTAGTTTGACTAGCGGGAGTTGGACAGATACGCAGTATTTT.

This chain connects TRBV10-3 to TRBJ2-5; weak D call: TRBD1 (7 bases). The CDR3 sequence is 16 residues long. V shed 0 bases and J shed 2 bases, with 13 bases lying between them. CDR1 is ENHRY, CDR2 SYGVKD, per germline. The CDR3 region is CAISESTGRRQETQYF. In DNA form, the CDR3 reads TGTGCCATCAGTGAGTCGACAGGGAGGAGGCAAGAGACCCAGTACTTC.